One T cell receptor (beta chain) is described in this entry. Its antigen is currently unknown. This sample stems from a study of T cell responses to AZD1222 COVID-19 vaccine. Profiling relied on immunoSEQ multiplex PCR, and the TCRdb table lists in-frame clones only, not all of them. The sample consists of 80,000 to 90,000 clones, about 92% of them appearing once. Study-level points and caveats: Researchers report vaccine-associated CD4 TCRs spanning spike, with dominance at 160-218 and 743-854. Donors skewed white British and female; clonal diversity was possibly underestimated. Two doses of AZD1222 preceded a rise in Spike-specific TCR breadth and depth.

The sample consisted of peripheral blood, taken on day 0 of AZD1222 vaccination. This sequence was found in an adult in good health.

CDR3 in amino acids: CATSDLPGDEQYF. The CDR3, as DNA: TGTGCCACCAGTGATTTACCCGGGGACGAGCAGTACTTC. The chain couples TRBV24-1 to TRBJ2-7; possibly TRBD2 for D (5 bases). Between the trimmed V and J ends, which lost 1 base and 5 bases, there was a span of 8 bases. CDR1 and CDR2 (germline): KGHDR, SFDVKD. This CDR3 has 13 residues.